This T cell receptor beta chain appears in the sequencing data of a study of cytomegalovirus exposure and HLA in healthy donors. It was with 60 Vbeta and 13 Jbeta primers that the PCR ran. Profiled with immunoSEQ multiplex PCR; TCRdb holds only in-frame clones, not every one. The table records some 110,000 clones, 60% to 85% of them present only once. This CDR3 comprises 13 residues. The V gene end was trimmed by 4 bases and the J gene end by 12 bases; junction bases not matched to a gene: 8. CDR1 is LGHNA and CDR2 is YSLEER in the germline V gene. The chain employs TRBV4-3 and TRBJ2-1; 8 positions agree with TRBD2. The sample was PBMCs. The TCR sequence derives from a man aged 50 to 59 in good health and CMV-seropositive. The DNA of the CDR3 is TGCGCCAGCAGCCCTACTGCAAGCGGGAGGCAGTTCTTC. Amino acid sequence: CASSPTASGRQFF.